This TCR beta chain was observed in a study of Graves' ophthalmopathy and Graves' hyperthyroidism. Study overall: The collection of peripheral blood took place at initial diagnosis, before any treatment.

Presentation of ophthalmopathy in the donors involved moderate-to-severe activity, CAS ≥3, NOSPECS ≥4 and a duration under 3 months. Concerning this clonotype: Antigen: not known.

Per the germline V gene, CDR1 is SGHVS and CDR2 is FNYEAQ. Trimming removed 3 bases from V and 6 bases from J, with 15 bases in between. CDR3 length equals 14 residues. Study-level results: The study's model predicted ophthalmopathy progression at approximately 71% sensitivity and 72% to 85% specificity. Most thyroid-expanded clonotypes exceeding 0.001 frequency were also found in blood.

Researchers took RNA transcripts and amplified TCR beta CDR3 regions from them. First-round RT-PCR employed HTBI primers, with a second-round multiplex PCR after it. TCRdb recomputed calls from the multiplex PCR reads with MiXCR, one row per CDR3 protein. This sample has hundreds of thousands of distinct CDR3 sequences, with around 40% found just once. Source material: peripheral blood. The sequence was collected from an adult man with Graves' ophthalmopathy. The chain couples TRBV7-6 to TRBJ2-7; D is tentatively TRBD1 or TRBD2 (6 bases each). The CDR3 is CASSFRDTGVEQYF. The CDR3 bases are TGTGCCAGCAGCTTCCGGGACACGGGGGTCGAGCAGTACTTC.